This T cell receptor (beta chain) was captured in a study of T-cell memory formation after mild COVID-19. Overall study findings and caveats: Memory cells collected pre-infection included some clones that later responded, suggesting cross-reactive memory joined. While clones contracting from day 15 to 85 were balanced between CD4 and CD8, later expanders leaned CD4+.

This clonotype was seen only a few times. Its cognate antigen is unknown. Germline lookup yields CDR1 SGHRS and CDR2 YFSETQ. V lost 5 bases to trimming and J lost 4 bases, with 15 bases between them. The CDR3 runs 14 residues. TCRdb reprocessed the 5' RACE reads with MiXCR, giving one entry per CDR3 protein. The sample includes under 250,000 distinct CDR3 sequences, about 10% of them seen just once. The TCR was taken from a man younger than 30 who had mild COVID-19 (a few samples of this study predate the infection). Cell type and time point are not known. The chain uses TRBV5-1 and TRBJ1-1; a weak D match, TRBD1 (5 bases). The sample was PBMCs or a T cell subset sorted from them (not recorded which). The CDR3 DNA follows: TGCGCCAGCAGGATAGCCGGGACGGGCACTGAAGCTTTCTTT. Translation: CASRIAGTGTEAFF.